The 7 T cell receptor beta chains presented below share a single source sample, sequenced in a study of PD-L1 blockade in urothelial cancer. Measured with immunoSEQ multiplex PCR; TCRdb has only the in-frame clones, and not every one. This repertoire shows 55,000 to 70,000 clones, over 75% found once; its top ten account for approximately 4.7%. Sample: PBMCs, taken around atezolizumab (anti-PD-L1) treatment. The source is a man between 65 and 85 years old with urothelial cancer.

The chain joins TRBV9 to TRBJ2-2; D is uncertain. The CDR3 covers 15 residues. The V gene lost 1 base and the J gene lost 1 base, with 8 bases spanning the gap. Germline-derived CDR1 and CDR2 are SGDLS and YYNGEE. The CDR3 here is CASSVSPGNTGELFF. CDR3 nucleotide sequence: TGTGCCAGCAGCGTATCCCCAGGGAACACCGGGGAGCTGTTTTTT.

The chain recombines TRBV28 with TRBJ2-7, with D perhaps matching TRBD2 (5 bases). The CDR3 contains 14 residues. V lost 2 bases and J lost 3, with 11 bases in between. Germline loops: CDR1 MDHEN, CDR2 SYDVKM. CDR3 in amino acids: CASSLPGSLYEQYF. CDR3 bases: TGTGCCAGCAGTTTACCGGGGTCCCTCTACGAGCAGTACTTC.

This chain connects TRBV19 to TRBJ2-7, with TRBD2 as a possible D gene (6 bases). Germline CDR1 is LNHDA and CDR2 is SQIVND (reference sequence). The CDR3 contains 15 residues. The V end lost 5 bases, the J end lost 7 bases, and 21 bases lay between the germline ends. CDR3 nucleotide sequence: TGTGCCAGTAGTCCTCGCGGGAACAGTTTGAGGGAGCAGTACTTC. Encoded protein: CASSPRGNSLREQYF. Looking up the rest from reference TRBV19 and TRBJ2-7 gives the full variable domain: DGGITQSPKYLFRKEGQNVTLSCEQNLNHDAMYWYRQDPGQGLRLIYYSQIVNDFQKGDIAEGYSVSREKKESFPLTVTSAQKNPTAFYLCASSPRGNSLREQYFGPGTRLTVT.

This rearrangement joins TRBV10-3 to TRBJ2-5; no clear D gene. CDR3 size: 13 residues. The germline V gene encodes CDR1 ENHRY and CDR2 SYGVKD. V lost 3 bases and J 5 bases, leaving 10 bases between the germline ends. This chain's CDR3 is CAISDGLMETQYF. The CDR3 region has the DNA TGTGCCATCAGTGATGGGCTCATGGAGACCCAGTACTTC.

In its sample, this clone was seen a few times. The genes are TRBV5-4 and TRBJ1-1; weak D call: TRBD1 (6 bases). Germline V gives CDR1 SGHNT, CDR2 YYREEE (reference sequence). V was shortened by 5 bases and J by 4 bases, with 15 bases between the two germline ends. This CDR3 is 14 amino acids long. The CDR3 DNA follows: TGTGCCAGCAGACCACAGGGCCTCCTCACTGAAGCTTTCTTT. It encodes CASRPQGLLTEAFF.

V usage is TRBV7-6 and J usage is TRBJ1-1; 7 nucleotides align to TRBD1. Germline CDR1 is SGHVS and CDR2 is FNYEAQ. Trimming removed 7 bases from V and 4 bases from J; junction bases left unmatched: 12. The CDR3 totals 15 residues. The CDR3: CASTSPLRGLTEAFF. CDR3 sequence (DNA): TGTGCCAGCACCTCCCCTCTAAGGGGGCTCACTGAAGCTTTCTTT.

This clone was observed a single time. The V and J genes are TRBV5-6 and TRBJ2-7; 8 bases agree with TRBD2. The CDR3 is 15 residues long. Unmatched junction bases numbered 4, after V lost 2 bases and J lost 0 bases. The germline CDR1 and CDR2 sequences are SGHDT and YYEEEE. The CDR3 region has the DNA TGTGCCAGCAGCTTCGGCGGGGGGAGCTCCTACGAGCAGTACTTC. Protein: CASSFGGGSSYEQYF.